A single sample gave rise to the 28 T cell receptor beta chains below, sequenced in a study of T cells in Graves' hyperthyroidism and ophthalmopathy (dated by TCRdb to about 2019). Library construction relied on multiplex PCR. This sample was sequenced with an Illumina HiSeq 2000. The TCR beta CDR3 regions were amplified from the RNA transcripts. For the first round of RT-PCR on the TCR CDR3, the HTBI primer set was used together with the Qiagen OneStep RT-PCR kit. The public reads were quality trimmed at Q25 with fastp and then assembled into clones with MiXCR by TCRdb, keeping productive beta chains. Every entry covers one CDR3 protein and lists the most common genes and DNA from its rows. Counted in this sample were about 290,000 distinct CDR3 sequences; roughly 13% of them appeared once. The ten largest clones capture under 8% of the sample. Material: blood. All receptors derive from a woman aged 40 to 50 with Graves' hyperthyroidism.

This clonotype showed up many times. The chain recombines TRBV20-1 with TRBJ2-1; D not certain. Trimming removed 6 bases from V and 6 bases from J, with 15 bases in between. Germline V gene lookup returns CDR1 DFQATT and CDR2 SNEGSKA (reference sequence). This CDR3 comprises 13 residues. CDR3 nucleotide sequence: TGCAGTGCGCCCCGGGCGTTTGGCAATGAGCAGTTCTTC. Its translation is CSAPRAFGNEQFF.

This clonotype was detected many times. This sequence joins TRBV12-3 or TRBV12-4 and TRBJ2-6; 7 bases map to TRBD1. V was clipped by 6 bases and J by 2 bases; unmatched bases: 1. This CDR3 comprises 14 residues. This CDR3 is CASSDRAGANVLTF. The CDR3, as DNA: TGTGCCAGCAGCGACAGGGCTGGGGCCAACGTCCTGACTTTC.

This clonotype showed up many times. The chain carries TRBV18 and TRBJ2-7; D remains unclear. This CDR3 is 14 amino acids long. The V gene's germline CDR1 is KGHSH and CDR2 LQKENI. Trimming cost V 6 bases and J 2 bases, with 14 bases left between them. CDR3 amino acids: CASSPTENPYEQYF. CDR3 DNA sequence: TGTGCCAGCTCGCCGACGGAAAACCCCTACGAGCAGTACTTC. Full variable domain (remainder filled in from reference TRBV18 and TRBJ2-7): NAGVMQNPRHLVRRRGQEARLRCSPMKGHSHVYWYRQLPEEGLKFMVYLQKENIIDESGMPKERFSAEFPKEGPSILRIQQVVRGDSAAYFCASSPTENPYEQYFGPGTRLTVT.

This clonotype was picked up many times. The chain has TRBV29-1 and TRBJ1-1; no firm D call. CDR3 size: 9 residues. Trimming took 3 bases from V and 8 from J, leaving 4 bases between them. Germline V gene data show CDR1 as SQVTM and CDR2 as ANQGSEA. For the CDR3, the DNA is TGCAGCGTTGACAGAGAAGCTTTCTTT. Residues: CSVDREAFF.

In this sample, this clonotype turned up many times. The chain combines TRBV2 with TRBJ2-1; no definite D call. The germline V gene has CDR1 SNHLY and CDR2 FYNNEI. CDR3 length: 13 residues. V was trimmed by 7 bases and J by 6 bases, leaving 13 bases between them. CDR3 nucleotides: TGTGCCAGCAACCCCTTCAGCGCCAATGAGCAGTTCTTC. It is translated as CASNPFSANEQFF.

This clonotype was recorded at least ten times. The chain uses TRBV20-1 and TRBJ1-1, with a possible D match to TRBD1 (5 bases). V was pared by 3 bases and J by 1 base, with 9 bases between. From germline, CDR1 is DFQATT and CDR2 SNEGSKA (reference sequence). The CDR3 runs to 13 residues. This chain's CDR3 is CSASWGENTEAFF. CDR3 in DNA: TGCAGTGCTAGTTGGGGGGAGAACACTGAAGCTTTCTTT.

This clonotype was detected a few times. The chain has TRBV7-9 and TRBJ2-1; no clear D. The germline V and J ends were trimmed by 5 bases and 4 bases, with 6 bases remaining between them. Germline-derived CDR1 and CDR2 are SEHNR and FQNEAQ (reference sequence). The CDR3 sequence is 12 residues long. The CDR3 DNA reads as TGTGCCAGCAGCCGTCAGTACAATGAGCAGTTCTTC. Its translation: CASSRQYNEQFF.

The V call is TRBV5-1, the J call TRBJ2-1, with 9 bases identical to TRBD2. The trim removed 1 base at V and 3 bases at J, leaving 2 bases unmatched. This CDR3 comprises 15 residues. The germline V gene encodes CDR1 SGHRS and CDR2 YFSETQ. CDR3 nucleotides: TGCGCCAGCAGCTTGTCTAGCGGGATCTACAATGAGCAGTTCTTC. Translation: CASSLSSGIYNEQFF. Using reference TRBV5-1 and TRBJ2-1 for the parts outside the CDR3, the full variable domain is KAGVTQTPRYLIKTRGQQVTLSCSPISGHRSVSWYQQTPGQGLQFLFEYFSETQRNKGNFPGRFSGRQFSNSRSEMNVSTLELGDSALYLCASSLSSGIYNEQFFGPGTRLTVL.

This clonotype was counted a few times. The V call is TRBV19, the J call TRBJ2-3, with 9 bases that match TRBD2. Looked up from germline, CDR1 is LNHDA and CDR2 is SQIVND (reference sequence). The CDR3 runs to 16 residues. V dropped 3 bases and J dropped 1; count of bases not matched to a gene: 5. For the CDR3, the DNA is TGTGCCAGTAGTATGGCTAGCGGGATAGGCACAGATACGCAGTATTTT. The encoded protein is CASSMASGIGTDTQYF.

In this sample, this clonotype turned up many times. This chain uses TRBV12-3 or TRBV12-4 with TRBJ1-2; D perhaps matches TRBD1 (6 bases). The length of the CDR3 is 16 residues. The V end was cut by 1 base, the J end by 7 bases, with 19 bases between. This CDR3 is CASSLELRGARGGYTF. CDR3 nucleotides: TGTGCCAGCAGTTTAGAGCTACGGGGGGCCCGCGGTGGCTACACCTTC.

Many counts were recorded for this clonotype. Written as DNA, the CDR3 is TGTGCCAGCAGGAAGACTAGCGGGAGTCAAGAGACCCAGTACTTC. Its translation: CASRKTSGSQETQYF. J is TRBJ2-5 and V is TRBV2, with 12 bases that match TRBD2. V trimming: 6 bases; J trimming: 2 bases; junction bases outside the gene matches: 4. Looked up from germline, CDR1 is SNHLY and CDR2 is FYNNEI. CDR3 size: 15 residues.

This clonotype was seen many times. The junction differs from germline at one of its ends, possibly a read error. The chain is built from TRBV2 and TRBJ1-2; TRBD1 agrees at 8 bases. This CDR3 has 11 residues. Per germline, CDR1 SNHLY and CDR2 FYNNEI. For the CDR3, the DNA is TGTGCCAGCAGTGTGAGGACAGGGCACGCCTTC. This translates into CASSVRTGHAF.

The gene calls are TRBV5-8 and TRBJ1-6; 9 positions agree with TRBD1. V lost 3 bases to trimming and J lost 8 bases; unmatched junction nucleotides: 9. Germline CDR1 and CDR2: SGHTS and YDEGEE. This CDR3 region has 16 residues. CDR3: CASSSPRQGVDSPLHF. As DNA, the CDR3 is TGTGCCAGCAGCTCTCCCAGACAGGGGGTCGATTCACCCCTCCACTTT.

In its sample, this clonotype was seen many times. The V gene is TRBV7-8, the J gene TRBJ2-1, with 11 bases fitting TRBD2. V shed 5 bases and J 7 bases; nucleotides not matched to a gene: 10. The CDR3 extends over 16 amino acids. Germline values: CDR1 SGHVS, CDR2 FQNEAQ. The CDR3 region is CASSQELAGVRNEQFF. In DNA form, the CDR3 reads TGTGCCAGCAGCCAAGAACTAGCGGGAGTGAGGAATGAGCAGTTCTTC.

This clonotype was seen ten or more times. The rearrangement joins TRBV19 to TRBJ2-2; possible D gene TRBD2, 7 bases. The CDR3 consists of 18 residues. V lost 6 bases to trimming and J lost 1 base, with 21 bases between them. Germline assignment: CDR1 LNHDA and CDR2 SQIVND (reference sequence). CDR3 region: CASRLTSGGWKNTGELFF. DNA for the CDR3: TGTGCCAGTAGATTGACTTCGGGGGGCTGGAAGAACACCGGGGAGCTGTTTTTT.

At least ten counts were recorded for this clonotype. This sequence joins TRBV28 and TRBJ2-1; D perhaps matches TRBD2 (5 bases). The CDR3 is 20 amino acids. Trimming left V 6 bases short and J 2 bases short, with 29 bases between. The V gene's germline CDR1 is MDHEN and CDR2 SYDVKM. The CDR3, as DNA: TGTGCCAGCAGGGGCCCCGGGATCGCGGTAATCTATGCGGCCTACAATGAGCAGTTCTTC. Translating gives CASRGPGIAVIYAAYNEQFF.

This clonotype was counted ten times or more. V usage is TRBV7-9 and J usage is TRBJ1-1; no firm D call. V was cut by 2 bases and J by 1 base, with 23 bases left in between. Germline CDR1 SEHNR, CDR2 FQNEAQ (reference sequence). The CDR3 length is 19 residues. The CDR3 sequence is CASSLFTLRGFKRNTEAFF. CDR3 coding DNA: TGTGCCAGCAGCTTATTCACACTCCGAGGGTTTAAGCGGAACACTGAAGCTTTCTTT.

This clonotype turned up a few times. This chain uses TRBV20-1 with TRBJ2-3; D remains unclear. There are 18 residues in the CDR3. The germline CDR1 and CDR2 sequences are DFQATT and SNEGSKA (reference sequence). V was pared by 4 bases and J by 0 bases, with 23 bases between. The CDR3 region is CSAKFSRRRSLSTDTQYF. CDR3 nucleotide sequence: TGCAGTGCTAAATTCTCGAGAAGGCGCTCCCTTAGCACAGATACGCAGTATTTT.

This clonotype was found a few times. The genes are TRBV7-9 and TRBJ2-1; D gene uncertain. This CDR3 contains 14 residues. Trimming removed 8 bases at V and 7 bases at J, with 18 bases between. Germline-derived CDR1 and CDR2 are SEHNR and FQNEAQ (reference sequence). The CDR3 bases are TGTGCCAGCTATGGGCTAGGAATGGGTAATGAGCAGTTCTTC. Its protein is CASYGLGMGNEQFF.

The chain is built from TRBV11-2 and TRBJ1-1; D is unresolved. V dropped 5 bases and J dropped 3 bases, with 10 bases sitting between them. The CDR3 has 13 amino acids. Germline CDR1 reads SGHAT; CDR2 reads FQNNGV. CDR3 sequence (DNA): TGTGCCAGCAGCCGGAAGGGTGACACTGAAGCTTTCTTT. Translated, it gives CASSRKGDTEAFF.

V is TRBV9 and J is TRBJ2-2, with D hard to call. The germline CDR1 and CDR2 sequences are SGDLS and YYNGEE. This CDR3 region has 13 residues. Deletions cut 3 bases from V and 5 bases from J, with 8 bases between. The CDR3: CASSEHGTGELFF. CDR3 in DNA: TGTGCCAGCAGCGAACACGGTACCGGGGAGCTGTTTTTT.

This chain connects TRBV9 to TRBJ2-7; tentatively, D is TRBD2 (6 bases). CDR3 length: 17 residues. Germline CDR1 reads SGDLS; CDR2 reads YYNGEE. Trimming left V 0 bases short and J 2 bases short, with 18 bases between. CDR3 DNA: TGTGCCAGCAGCGTAGGGGAGGCCCTCGCAGGACCCTACGAGCAGTACTTC. This gives the protein CASSVGEALAGPYEQYF.

This clonotype was seen a single time. The chain recombines TRBV3-1 with TRBJ1-1, with D unclear. Germline CDR1 LGHDT, CDR2 YNNKEL (reference sequence). Between the trimmed V and J ends, which lost 4 bases and 3 bases, there was a span of 15 bases. The CDR3 totals 15 residues. The CDR3 loop is CASSPTRDRDTEAFF. In nucleotides, the CDR3 is TGTGCCAGCAGCCCTACCCGGGATAGAGACACTGAAGCTTTCTTT.

The chain couples TRBV20-1 to TRBJ2-7, with D possibly being TRBD2 (6 bases). The CDR3 runs to 11 residues. V was shortened by 6 bases and J by 9 bases, with 15 bases between the two germline ends. Germline assignment: CDR1 DFQATT and CDR2 SNEGSKA (reference sequence). As DNA, the CDR3 is TGCAGTGCAGAAAGCGGGCATGGGCAGTACTTC. Its translation is CSAESGHGQYF.

This clonotype was counted at least ten times. The chain employs TRBV18 and TRBJ2-7; D might be TRBD1 (5 bases). The V gene lost 3 bases and the J gene lost 9 bases, with 12 bases spanning the gap. The CDR3 has 12 amino acids. The V gene's germline CDR1 is KGHSH and CDR2 LQKENI. The CDR3 sequence: CASSPPLGAQYF. CDR3 coding DNA: TGTGCCAGCTCACCCCCTCTAGGGGCGCAGTACTTC.

The rearrangement uses TRBV18 and TRBJ2-7, with D tentatively TRBD1 (7 bases). This CDR3 comprises 14 residues. Trimming removed 4 bases from V and 2 bases from J, with 12 bases in between. The germline V gene has CDR1 KGHSH and CDR2 LQKENI. The CDR3 DNA follows: TGTGCCAGCTCACGCGGGACAGACCCCTACGAGCAGTACTTC. Protein: CASSRGTDPYEQYF.

The rearrangement joins TRBV9 to TRBJ2-1; 10 nucleotides match TRBD2. Germline lookup yields CDR1 SGDLS and CDR2 YYNGEE. There are 16 residues in the CDR3. The J segment lost 10 bases and the V segment lost 0 bases, leaving 10 bases of the junction unmatched. The CDR3 region is CASSVAGAGGPGEQFF. The CDR3 DNA follows: TGTGCCAGCAGCGTAGCGGGAGCGGGAGGGCCTGGGGAGCAGTTCTTC. The entire variable domain, with the rest obtained from reference TRBV9 and TRBJ2-1, is as follows: DSGVTQTPKHLITATGQRVTLRCSPRSGDLSVYWYQQSLDQGLQFLIQYYNGEERAKGNILERFSAQQFPDLHSELNLSSLELGDSALYFCASSVAGAGGPGEQFFGPGTRLTVL.

This clonotype was seen repeatedly, ten times or more. CDR3 loop: CASSPMLGSNQPQHF. The CDR3 DNA is TGTGCCAGCAGCCCCATGCTAGGGAGCAATCAGCCCCAGCATTTT. The chain recombines TRBV28 with TRBJ1-5; D unclear. Deletions cut 6 bases from V and 1 base from J, with 13 bases between. The CDR3 extends over 15 amino acids. In germline, CDR1 is MDHEN, CDR2 SYDVKM.